A single sample gave rise to the 16 T cell receptor beta chains below, sequenced in a study of shared clonotypes between healthy human individuals. The naive CD8 fraction comprised CD45RO-negative cells positively selected for CCR7 and excluded terminally differentiated effector memory CD45RA+ cells. Measured with immunoSEQ multiplex PCR; TCRdb has only the in-frame clones, and not every one. Among hundreds of thousands of clones, roughly 96% were seen once, and the ten largest hold roughly 0.12%. Material: naive CD8+ T cells sorted from blood. These receptors were taken from a woman aged 30 to 39 in good health.

In its sample, this clone was seen once. V usage is TRBV19 and J usage is TRBJ2-7; 8 nucleotides agree with TRBD1. This CDR3 is 14 amino acids long. Germline loops: CDR1 LNHDA, CDR2 SQIVND (reference sequence). Trimming took 7 bases from V and 2 from J; bases not matched to a gene: 7. Here the CDR3 DNA reads TGTGCCAGTACCCCCGGGACAGGCCCCTACGAGCAGTACTTC. Translating it yields CASTPGTGPYEQYF.

This chain joins TRBV9 and TRBJ2-1; maybe TRBD2 (6 bases). V dropped 4 bases and J dropped 3 bases, with 8 bases sitting between them. The germline V gene encodes CDR1 SGDLS and CDR2 YYNGEE. The CDR3 spans 13 residues. CDR3 DNA sequence: TGTGCCAGCAGCCCGGAGGGCTACAATGAGCAGTTCTTC. It yields the protein CASSPEGYNEQFF.

This chain joins TRBV2 and TRBJ2-3, with 7 positions matching TRBD2. V lost 3 bases, J lost 0 bases, and 9 bases stayed unmatched. This CDR3 has 17 residues. From germline, CDR1 is SNHLY and CDR2 FYNNEI. In DNA, the CDR3 is TGTGCCAGCAGTGATCCTAGACTAGCACCTAGCACAGATACGCAGTATTTT. Its translation is CASSDPRLAPSTDTQYF.

This chain joins TRBV9 and TRBJ2-1; tentative D call: TRBD1 (6 bases). This CDR3 has 17 amino acids. Germline V gene sequence: CDR1 SGDLS, CDR2 YYNGEE. V was clipped by 0 bases and J by 1 base, with 14 bases between them. Here the CDR3 DNA reads TGTGCCAGCAGCGTAGTACGAGACAGGATTTCCTACAATGAGCAGTTCTTC. This translates into CASSVVRDRISYNEQFF.

The chain employs TRBV13 and TRBJ2-3; TRBD1 agrees at 11 bases. The CDR3 covers 15 residues. CDR1 PRHDT and CDR2 FYEKMQ come from the germline V gene (reference sequence). Trimming cost V 4 bases and J 4 bases; bases outside gene matches: 4. CDR3 coding DNA: TGTGCCAGCAGCTCACCGGGACAGGGGGCAGATACGCAGTATTTT. Its translation is CASSSPGQGADTQYF.

CDR3 sequence: CASSETGAPTGELFF. The DNA of the CDR3 is TGTGCCAGCAGTGAGACAGGGGCCCCCACCGGGGAGCTGTTTTTT. The V and J genes are TRBV2 and TRBJ2-2; 8 nucleotides line up with TRBD1. V was clipped by 3 bases and J by 4 bases; unmatched bases: 4. CDR3 length: 15 residues. Germline V gene sequence: CDR1 SNHLY, CDR2 FYNNEI.

V is TRBV9 and J is TRBJ2-7; D may be TRBD2 (5 bases). Germline V gene lookup returns CDR1 SGDLS and CDR2 YYNGEE. Deletions cut 4 bases from V and 2 bases from J, with 16 bases between. The CDR3 contains 15 residues. The CDR3: CASSPSGKPAYEQYF. The CDR3, as DNA: TGTGCCAGCAGCCCGTCGGGAAAGCCCGCCTACGAGCAGTACTTC. The variable domain in full, completed from reference TRBV9 and TRBJ2-7, reads DSGVTQTPKHLITATGQRVTLRCSPRSGDLSVYWYQQSLDQGLQFLIQYYNGEERAKGNILERFSAQQFPDLHSELNLSSLELGDSALYFCASSPSGKPAYEQYFGPGTRLTVT.

This chain uses TRBV9 with TRBJ2-3; 9 bases match TRBD2. Germline V CDR1 and CDR2: SGDLS, YYNGEE. CDR3 length: 17 amino acids. Trimming removed 0 bases from V and 10 bases from J; junction bases left unmatched: 15. CDR3 amino acids: CASSVDLAGEYGSAQYF. CDR3 DNA: TGTGCCAGCAGCGTAGATTTAGCGGGAGAGTATGGTAGTGCGCAGTATTTT. Full variable domain (rest looked up from reference TRBV9 and TRBJ2-3): DSGVTQTPKHLITATGQRVTLRCSPRSGDLSVYWYQQSLDQGLQFLIQYYNGEERAKGNILERFSAQQFPDLHSELNLSSLELGDSALYFCASSVDLAGEYGSAQYFGPGTRLTVL.

The V and J genes are TRBV11-3 and TRBJ2-2; tentatively, D is TRBD1 or TRBD2 (6 bases each). The CDR3 has 14 residues. From germline, CDR1 is SGHNT and CDR2 YENEEA. V lost 0 bases, J lost 9 bases, and 11 bases lay in between. The CDR3 nucleotides read TGTGCCAGCAGCTTAGATCCTGGGGGGCGGGAGCTGTTTTTT. It translates to CASSLDPGGRELFF.

The genes are TRBV6-1 and TRBJ1-1, with D hard to call. The germline gives CDR1 MNHNS, CDR2 SASEGT. The CDR3 loop spans 12 amino acids. Trimming removed 8 bases from V and 1 base from J, with 8 bases in between. The CDR3 reads CASGTRNTEAFF. The CDR3 coding sequence is TGTGCCAGCGGAACAAGGAACACTGAAGCTTTCTTT.

This chain connects TRBV27 to TRBJ2-7; 8 bases are shared with TRBD2. The CDR3 has 15 amino acids. V dropped 2 bases and J dropped 0; count of bases not matched to a gene: 3. Germline V CDR1 and CDR2: MNHEY, SMNVEV (reference sequence). The CDR3 nucleotides are TGTGCCAGCAGTTTAGCGGGAGGATACTCCTACGAGCAGTACTTC. As protein: CASSLAGGYSYEQYF.

This clone was found once. The CDR3 DNA sequence: TGCGCCAGCAGGGGACAGGGGGCCACTGAAGCTTTCTTT. This encodes CASRGQGATEAFF. This chain uses TRBV10-1 with TRBJ1-1; TRBD1 agrees at 12 bases. This CDR3 region has 13 residues. Germline V gene sequence: CDR1 WNHNN, CDR2 SYGVQD (reference sequence). V trimming: 6 bases; J trimming: 4 bases; junction bases outside the gene matches: 0.

The chain employs TRBV19 and TRBJ2-3; maybe TRBD2 (5 bases). This CDR3 is 14 amino acids long. CDR1 and CDR2 from the germline V gene are LNHDA and SQIVND (reference sequence). V was trimmed by 5 bases and J by 3 bases, leaving 12 bases between them. The CDR3 protein is CASSQLWETDTQYF. As DNA, the CDR3 is TGTGCCAGTAGTCAGCTCTGGGAGACAGATACGCAGTATTTT.

V usage is TRBV19 and J usage is TRBJ1-1, with D maybe TRBD1 (5 bases). Per germline, CDR1 LNHDA and CDR2 SQIVND (reference sequence). The CDR3 totals 15 residues. V lost 1 base and J lost 2, with 11 bases in between. The CDR3 DNA reads as TGTGCCAGTAGTATAGCTACGGGACTTAACACTGAAGCTTTCTTT. Protein sequence: CASSIATGLNTEAFF.

J is TRBJ2-7 and V is TRBV19; D may be TRBD2 (5 bases). Germline assignment: CDR1 LNHDA and CDR2 SQIVND (reference sequence). This CDR3 is 14 amino acids long. The V end was cut by 0 bases, the J end by 0 bases, with 6 bases between. DNA for the CDR3: TGTGCCAGTAGTATAGATCGGGACTCCTACGAGCAGTACTTC. Residues: CASSIDRDSYEQYF.

This rearrangement joins TRBV9 to TRBJ2-5; the D is unclear. This CDR3 spans 15 amino acids. The V gene lost 2 bases and the J gene lost 2 bases, with 13 bases spanning the gap. The germline gives CDR1 SGDLS, CDR2 YYNGEE. The CDR3: CASSVSWWAQETQYF. CDR3 DNA sequence: TGTGCCAGCAGCGTGTCTTGGTGGGCGCAAGAGACCCAGTACTTC.